This entry lists 5 T cell receptor beta chains sequenced from one sample in a study of cytomegalovirus exposure and HLA in healthy donors. PCR involved 60 Vbeta and 13 Jbeta primers. Assay used: immunoSEQ multiplex PCR; TCRdb lists only in-frame clones, some missing. This repertoire shows under 200,000 clones, around 80% found once; its top ten account for 0.69%. Sequenced material: PBMCs. The receptors were gathered from a woman between 35 and 50 years old in good health and CMV-seronegative.

The genes are TRBV10-1 and TRBJ2-7; possibly TRBD1 for D (6 bases). The CDR3 runs to 12 residues. The germline gives CDR1 WNHNN, CDR2 SYGVQD (reference sequence). V lost 3 bases to trimming and J lost 9 bases, with 12 bases between them. The CDR3 DNA reads TGCGCCAGCAGTGATAGACTGGACAGGCAGTACTTC. It translates to CASSDRLDRQYF.

The rearrangement joins TRBV27 to TRBJ1-6; the match to TRBD1 covers 7 bases. The CDR3 contains 15 residues. The germline gives CDR1 MNHEY, CDR2 SMNVEV (reference sequence). Trimming removed 1 base from V and 13 bases from J; junction bases left unmatched: 10. The CDR3 sequence: CASSLYSTGLGPLHF. The CDR3, as DNA: TGTGCCAGCAGTTTATACTCGACAGGGCTTGGGCCCCTCCACTTT.

As for this clone: Other DNA sequences in this specimen translate into the identical CDR3. The rearrangement uses TRBV19 and TRBJ1-5; 10 bases map to TRBD1. The CDR3 is made up of 14 amino acids. Germline V gene data show CDR1 as LNHDA and CDR2 as SQIVND (reference sequence). Trimming at V came to 5 bases and at J to 2 bases, leaving 0 bases not matched to a gene. CDR3 protein: CASSGTGGNQPQHF. The DNA for the CDR3 is TGTGCCAGTAGTGGGACAGGGGGCAATCAGCCCCAGCATTTT. The complete variable domain, with remaining parts taken from reference TRBV19 and TRBJ1-5, reads DGGITQSPKYLFRKEGQNVTLSCEQNLNHDAMYWYRQDPGQGLRLIYYSQIVNDFQKGDIAEGYSVSREKKESFPLTVTSAQKNPTAFYLCASSGTGGNQPQHFGDGTRLSIL.

The rearrangement uses TRBV29-1 and TRBJ2-1; 14 bases line up with TRBD2. The CDR3 consists of 12 residues. The junction had 0 bases not matched to a gene; V was cut back by 7 bases and J by 7 bases. Germline V CDR1 and CDR2: SQVTM, ANQGSEA. The CDR3 region is CSGTSGRNEQFF. DNA for the CDR3: TGCAGCGGGACTAGCGGGAGGAATGAGCAGTTCTTC.

The chain joins TRBV7-9 to TRBJ2-3; D not certain. From germline, CDR1 is SEHNR and CDR2 FQNEAQ (reference sequence). V was cut by 3 bases and J by 0 bases, with 10 bases left in between. The CDR3 has 15 residues. The CDR3 coding sequence is TGTGCCAGCAGCTTGGGCCTCGAAAGCACAGATACGCAGTATTTT. Amino acid sequence: CASSLGLESTDTQYF.